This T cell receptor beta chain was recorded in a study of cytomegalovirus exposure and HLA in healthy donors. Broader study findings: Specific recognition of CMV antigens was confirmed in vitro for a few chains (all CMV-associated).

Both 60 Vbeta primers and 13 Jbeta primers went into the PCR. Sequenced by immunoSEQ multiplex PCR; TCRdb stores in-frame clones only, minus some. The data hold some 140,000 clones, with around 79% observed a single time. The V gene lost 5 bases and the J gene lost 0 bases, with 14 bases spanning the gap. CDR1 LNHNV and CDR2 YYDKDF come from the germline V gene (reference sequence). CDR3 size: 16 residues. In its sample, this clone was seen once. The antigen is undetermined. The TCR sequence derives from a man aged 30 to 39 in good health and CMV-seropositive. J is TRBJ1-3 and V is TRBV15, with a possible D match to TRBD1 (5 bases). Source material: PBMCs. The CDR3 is CATSSSGAYSGNTIYF. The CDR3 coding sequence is TGTGCCACCAGCTCAAGCGGGGCCTACTCTGGAAACACCATATATTTT.